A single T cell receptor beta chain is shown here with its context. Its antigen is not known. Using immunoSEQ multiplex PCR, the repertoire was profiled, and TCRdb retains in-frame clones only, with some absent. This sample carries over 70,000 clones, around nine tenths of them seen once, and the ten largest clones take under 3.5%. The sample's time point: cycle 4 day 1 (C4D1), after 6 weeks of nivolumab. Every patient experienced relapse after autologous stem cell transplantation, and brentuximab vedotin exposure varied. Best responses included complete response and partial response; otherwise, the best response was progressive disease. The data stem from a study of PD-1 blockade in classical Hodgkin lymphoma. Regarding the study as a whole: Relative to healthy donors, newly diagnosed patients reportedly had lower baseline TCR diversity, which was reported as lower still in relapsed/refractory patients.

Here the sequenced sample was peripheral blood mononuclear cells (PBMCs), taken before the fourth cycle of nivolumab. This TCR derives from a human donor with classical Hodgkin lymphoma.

CDR3 nucleotide sequence: TGCGCCAGCACACGGGGTGAGGGCGAAAAACTGTTTTTT. This codes for CASTRGEGEKLFF. V is TRBV5-1 and J is TRBJ1-4, with D unclear. V dropped 6 bases and J dropped 8 bases, with 14 bases sitting between them. CDR3 length equals 13 residues. Germline CDR1 and CDR2: SGHRS and YFSETQ.